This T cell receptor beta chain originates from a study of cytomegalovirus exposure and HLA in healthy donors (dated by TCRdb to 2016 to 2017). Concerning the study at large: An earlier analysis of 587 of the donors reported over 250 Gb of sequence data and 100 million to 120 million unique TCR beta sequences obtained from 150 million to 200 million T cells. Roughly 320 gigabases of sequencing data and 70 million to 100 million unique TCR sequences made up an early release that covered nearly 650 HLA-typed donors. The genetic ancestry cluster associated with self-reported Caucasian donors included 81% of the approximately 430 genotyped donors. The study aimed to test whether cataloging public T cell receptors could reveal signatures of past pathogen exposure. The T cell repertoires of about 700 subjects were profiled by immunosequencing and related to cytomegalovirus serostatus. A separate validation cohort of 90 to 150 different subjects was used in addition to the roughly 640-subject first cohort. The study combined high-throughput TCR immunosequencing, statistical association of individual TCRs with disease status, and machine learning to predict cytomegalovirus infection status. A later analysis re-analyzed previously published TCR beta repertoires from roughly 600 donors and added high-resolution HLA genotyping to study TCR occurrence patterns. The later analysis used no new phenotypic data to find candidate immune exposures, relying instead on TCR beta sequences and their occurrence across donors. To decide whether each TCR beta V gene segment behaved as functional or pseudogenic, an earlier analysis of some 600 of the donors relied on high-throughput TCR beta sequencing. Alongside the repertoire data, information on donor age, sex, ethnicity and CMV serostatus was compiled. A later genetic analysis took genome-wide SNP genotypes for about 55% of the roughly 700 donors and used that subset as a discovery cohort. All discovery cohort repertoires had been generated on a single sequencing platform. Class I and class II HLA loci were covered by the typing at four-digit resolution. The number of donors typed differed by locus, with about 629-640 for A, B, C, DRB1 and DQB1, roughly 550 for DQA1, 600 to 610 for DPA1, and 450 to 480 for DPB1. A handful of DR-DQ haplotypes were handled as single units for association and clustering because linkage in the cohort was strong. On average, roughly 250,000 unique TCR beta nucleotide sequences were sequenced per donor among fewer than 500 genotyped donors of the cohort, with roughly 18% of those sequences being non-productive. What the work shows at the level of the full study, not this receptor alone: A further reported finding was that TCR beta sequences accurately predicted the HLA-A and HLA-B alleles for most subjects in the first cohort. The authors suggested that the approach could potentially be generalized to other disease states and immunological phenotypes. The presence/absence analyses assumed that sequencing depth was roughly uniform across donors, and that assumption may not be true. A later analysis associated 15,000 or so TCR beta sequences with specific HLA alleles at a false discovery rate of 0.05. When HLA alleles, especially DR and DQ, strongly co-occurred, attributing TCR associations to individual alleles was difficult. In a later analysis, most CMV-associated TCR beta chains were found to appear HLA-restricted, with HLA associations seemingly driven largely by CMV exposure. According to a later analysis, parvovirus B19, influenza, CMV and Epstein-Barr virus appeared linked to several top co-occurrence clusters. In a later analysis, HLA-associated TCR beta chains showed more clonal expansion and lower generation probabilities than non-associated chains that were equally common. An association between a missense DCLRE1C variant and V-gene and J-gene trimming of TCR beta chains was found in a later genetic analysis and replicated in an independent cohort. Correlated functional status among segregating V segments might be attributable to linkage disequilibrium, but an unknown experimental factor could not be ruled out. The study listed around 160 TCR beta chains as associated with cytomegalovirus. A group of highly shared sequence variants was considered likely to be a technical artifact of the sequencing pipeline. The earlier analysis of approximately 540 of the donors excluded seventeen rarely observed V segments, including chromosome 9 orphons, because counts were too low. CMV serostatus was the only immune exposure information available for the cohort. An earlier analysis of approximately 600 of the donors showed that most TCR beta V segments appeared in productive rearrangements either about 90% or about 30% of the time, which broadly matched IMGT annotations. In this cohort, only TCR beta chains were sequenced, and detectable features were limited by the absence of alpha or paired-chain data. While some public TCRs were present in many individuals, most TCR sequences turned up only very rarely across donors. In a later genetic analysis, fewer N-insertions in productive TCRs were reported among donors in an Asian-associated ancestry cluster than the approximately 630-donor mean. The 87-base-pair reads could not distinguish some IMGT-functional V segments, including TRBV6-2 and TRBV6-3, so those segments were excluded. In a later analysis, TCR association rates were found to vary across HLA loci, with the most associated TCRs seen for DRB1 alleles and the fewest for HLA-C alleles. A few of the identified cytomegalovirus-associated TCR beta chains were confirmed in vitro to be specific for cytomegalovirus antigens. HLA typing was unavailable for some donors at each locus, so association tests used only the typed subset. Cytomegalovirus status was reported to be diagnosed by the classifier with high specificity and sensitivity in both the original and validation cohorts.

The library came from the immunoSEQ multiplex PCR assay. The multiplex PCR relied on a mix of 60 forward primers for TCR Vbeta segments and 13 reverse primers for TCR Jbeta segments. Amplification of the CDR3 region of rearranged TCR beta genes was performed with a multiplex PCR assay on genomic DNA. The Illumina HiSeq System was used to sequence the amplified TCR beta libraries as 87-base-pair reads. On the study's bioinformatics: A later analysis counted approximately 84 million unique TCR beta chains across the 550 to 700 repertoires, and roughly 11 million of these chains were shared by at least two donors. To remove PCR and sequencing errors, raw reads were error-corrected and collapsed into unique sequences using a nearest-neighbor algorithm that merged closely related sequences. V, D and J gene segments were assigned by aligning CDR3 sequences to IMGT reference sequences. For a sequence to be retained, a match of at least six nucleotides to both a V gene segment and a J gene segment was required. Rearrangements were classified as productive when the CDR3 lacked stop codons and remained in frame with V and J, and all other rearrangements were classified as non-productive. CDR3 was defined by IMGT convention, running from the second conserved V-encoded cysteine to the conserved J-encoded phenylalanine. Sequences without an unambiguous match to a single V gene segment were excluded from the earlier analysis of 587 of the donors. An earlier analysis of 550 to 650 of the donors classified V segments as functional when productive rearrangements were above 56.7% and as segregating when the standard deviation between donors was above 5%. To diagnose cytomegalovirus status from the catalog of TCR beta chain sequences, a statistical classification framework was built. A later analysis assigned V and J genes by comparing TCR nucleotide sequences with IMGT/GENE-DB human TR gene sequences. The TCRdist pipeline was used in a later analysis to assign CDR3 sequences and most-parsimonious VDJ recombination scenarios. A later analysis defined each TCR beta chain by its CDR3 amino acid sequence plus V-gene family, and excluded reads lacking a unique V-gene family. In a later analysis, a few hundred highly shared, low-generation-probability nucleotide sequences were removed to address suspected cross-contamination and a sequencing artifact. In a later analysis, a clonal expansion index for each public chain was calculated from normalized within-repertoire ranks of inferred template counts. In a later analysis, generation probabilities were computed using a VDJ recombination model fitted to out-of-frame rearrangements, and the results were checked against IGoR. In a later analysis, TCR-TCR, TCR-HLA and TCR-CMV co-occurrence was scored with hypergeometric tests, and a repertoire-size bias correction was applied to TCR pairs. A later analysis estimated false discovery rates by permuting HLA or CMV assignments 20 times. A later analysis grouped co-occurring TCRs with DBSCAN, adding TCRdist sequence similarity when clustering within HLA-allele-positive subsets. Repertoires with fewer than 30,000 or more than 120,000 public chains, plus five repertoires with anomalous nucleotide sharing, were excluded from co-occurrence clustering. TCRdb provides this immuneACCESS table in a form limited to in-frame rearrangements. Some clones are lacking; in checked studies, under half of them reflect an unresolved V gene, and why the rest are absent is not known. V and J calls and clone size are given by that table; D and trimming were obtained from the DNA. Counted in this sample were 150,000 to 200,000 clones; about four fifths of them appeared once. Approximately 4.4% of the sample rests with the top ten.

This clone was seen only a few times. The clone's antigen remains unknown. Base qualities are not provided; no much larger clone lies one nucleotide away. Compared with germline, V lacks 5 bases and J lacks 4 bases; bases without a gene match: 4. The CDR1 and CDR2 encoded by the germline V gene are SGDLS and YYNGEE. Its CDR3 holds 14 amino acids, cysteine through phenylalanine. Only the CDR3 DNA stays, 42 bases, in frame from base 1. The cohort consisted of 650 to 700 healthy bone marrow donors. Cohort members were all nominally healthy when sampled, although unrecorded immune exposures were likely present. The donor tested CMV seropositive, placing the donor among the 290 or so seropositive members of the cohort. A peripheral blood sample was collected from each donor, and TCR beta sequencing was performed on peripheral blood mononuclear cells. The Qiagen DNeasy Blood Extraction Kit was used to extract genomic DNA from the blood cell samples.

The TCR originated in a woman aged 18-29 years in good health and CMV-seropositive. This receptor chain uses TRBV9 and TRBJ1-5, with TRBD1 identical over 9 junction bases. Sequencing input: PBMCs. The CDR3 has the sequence CASSRTGENQPQHF. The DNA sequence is TGTGCCAGCAGTCGGACAGGGGAGAATCAGCCCCAGCATTTT.